This T cell receptor beta chain was sequenced for a study of cytomegalovirus exposure and HLA in healthy donors. On this clone itself: Its antigen is as yet unknown.

The CDR3 loop spans 14 amino acids. V was clipped by 2 bases and J by 2 bases, with 9 bases between them. Germline CDR1 is LGHNA and CDR2 is YSLEER. These donors, healthy bone marrow donors, were studied. General study results and limits: Some segments of the V type, notably TRBV6-2 and TRBV6-3, were excluded as indistinguishable. A later analysis associated under 20,000 TCR beta sequences with HLA alleles at a 0.05 false discovery rate.

Primers for the PCR totalled 60 Vbeta and 13 Jbeta. Method: immunoSEQ multiplex PCR; TCRdb's copy keeps in-frame clones and lacks some. The data contain 150,000 to 200,000 clones, 60% to 85% of them singletons. The chain couples TRBV4-3 to TRBJ1-1, with no clear D. The sample was PBMCs. This receptor was taken from a woman between 45 and 60 years old in good health and CMV-seropositive. CDR3 residues: CASSQTRRNTEAFF. The CDR3 region has the DNA TGCGCCAGCAGCCAAACACGGAGAAACACTGAAGCTTTCTTT.